The clone carrying this T cell receptor (beta chain) was seen more than once but under ten times. At one of its ends the junction is not consistent with the germline gene, which may arise from a read error. Primers used in a second PCR of about 6 to 12 cycles were a sample-barcoded 5' primer and a J-beta primer mix. Each CDR3 protein gets one entry after TCRdb re-called the 5' RACE reads with MiXCR. The sample lists 1.5 million to 2 million distinct CDR3 sequences, about 30% seen once, with 7.7% in the top ten. Donation came from healthy Caucasian individuals in Russia who were aged 6 to 90. The data were obtained in a study of blood T cells in healthy people across ages. The origin of this receptor is a woman in her thirties in good health. Sequenced input: blood.

The CDR3 sequence is CASSSGDRDYQTRYF. DNA of the CDR3: TGTGCCAGCAGCTCGGGGGACAGGGACTACCAGACCCGGTACTTC. The chain combines TRBV5-6 with TRBJ2-5; 9 bases fit TRBD1. The germline CDR1 and CDR2 sequences are SGHDT and YYEEEE. The CDR3 length is 15 residues.